These 18 T cell receptor beta chains were all obtained from the same sample, sequenced in a study of T cell responses to AZD1222 COVID-19 vaccine. Only in-frame clones appear in the TCRdb table, and some are missing; sequencing was by immunoSEQ multiplex PCR. The profile shows roughly 140,000 clones, over 90% of them singletons. Material: peripheral blood, obtained 28 days after the second AZD1222 dose. The origin of the receptors is an adult who received the AZD1222 COVID-19 vaccine.

V usage is TRBV28 and J usage is TRBJ2-3; D possibly matches TRBD1 or TRBD2 (5 bases each). CDR3 length equals 17 residues. Trimming cost V 4 bases and J 8 bases, with 25 bases left between them. The V gene's germline CDR1 is MDHEN and CDR2 SYDVKM. The CDR3 sequence is CASSSHRDSSLGGTQYF. Here the CDR3 DNA reads TGTGCCAGCAGTTCTCACCGGGATTCGAGCCTTGGGGGTACGCAGTATTTT. Supplemented by reference TRBV28 and TRBJ2-3, the full variable domain reads DVKVTQSSRYLVKRTGEKVFLECVQDMDHENMFWYRQDPGLGLRLIYFSYDVKMKEKGDIPEGYSVSREKKERFSLILESASTNQTSMYLCASSSHRDSSLGGTQYFGPGTRLTVL.

This clone was recorded a few times. The V and J genes are TRBV5-4 and TRBJ2-3; TRBD2 aligns across 8 bases. CDR3 length equals 18 residues. Unmatched junction bases numbered 19, after V lost 4 bases and J lost 6 bases. Per germline, CDR1 SGHNT and CDR2 YYREEE (reference sequence). CDR3 amino acids: CASSLTIRTSRFPDTQYF. The DNA for the CDR3 is TGTGCCAGCAGCCTCACTATAAGGACTAGCCGTTTCCCCGATACGCAGTATTTT.

The chain is built from TRBV10-1 and TRBJ2-2; 7 bases are shared with TRBD1. Germline CDR1 WNHNN, CDR2 SYGVQD (reference sequence). This CDR3 is built from 18 residues. Trimming took 5 bases from V and 1 from J; bases not matched to a gene: 13. The CDR3 region is CASSSSYRDRENTGELFF. DNA of the CDR3: TGCGCCAGCAGTTCCAGTTATCGAGACAGGGAGAACACCGGGGAGCTGTTTTTT.

This clone has a single count. The J gene is TRBJ2-2, the V gene TRBV27; no definite D call. CDR3 size: 14 residues. The germline gives CDR1 MNHEY, CDR2 SMNVEV (reference sequence). V was shortened by 5 bases and J by 3 bases, with 10 bases between the two germline ends. CDR3 in amino acids: CASSQNRDTGELFF. CDR3 coding DNA: TGTGCCAGCAGTCAAAATCGAGACACCGGGGAGCTGTTTTTT.

The V call is TRBV3-1 (or the pseudogene TRBV3-2), the J call TRBJ2-7; D is unclear. The germline CDR1 and CDR2 sequences are LGHDT and YNNKEL (reference sequence). The CDR3 runs to 15 residues. Trimming took 4 bases from V and 5 from J, leaving 18 bases between them. The DNA for the CDR3 is TGTGCCAGCAGCCCCCTGGGATCCCGGCGAAACGAGCAGTACTTC. Its translation: CASSPLGSRRNEQYF.

This chain links TRBV3-1 (or the pseudogene TRBV3-2) with TRBJ1-1; 8 bases are a match to TRBD1. V lost 4 bases to trimming and J lost 0 bases; unmatched junction nucleotides: 4. Germline V gene lookup returns CDR1 LGHDT and CDR2 YNNKEL (reference sequence). The CDR3 extends over 15 amino acids. The CDR3 here is CASSPWTGMNTEAFF. The CDR3 DNA follows: TGTGCCAGCAGCCCCTGGACAGGGATGAACACTGAAGCTTTCTTT.

The chain is built from TRBV11-2 and TRBJ2-1; possibly TRBD2 for D (5 bases). CDR1 is SGHAT and CDR2 is FQNNGV in the germline V gene. CDR3 length: 14 amino acids. Deletions cut 3 bases from V and 8 bases from J, with 14 bases between. For the CDR3, the DNA is TGTGCCAGCAGCTTCTTGAGGGCCCAGGATGAGCAGTTCTTC. It specifies CASSFLRAQDEQFF.

The rearrangement joins TRBV28 to TRBJ1-2; possible D gene TRBD1, 5 bases. The germline V gene has CDR1 MDHEN and CDR2 SYDVKM. V was pared by 6 bases and J by 8 bases, with 19 bases between. The CDR3 consists of 14 residues. This CDR3 is CASSLGPFTGGYTF. The CDR3 DNA is TGTGCCAGCAGCCTGGGGCCCTTCACGGGGGGCTACACCTTC.

The chain combines TRBV6-4 with TRBJ2-3; the D gene is possibly TRBD2 (7 bases). The V and J ends lost 0 bases and 4 bases respectively, with 14 bases between them. From germline, CDR1 is MRHNA and CDR2 SNTAGT. This CDR3 is built from 16 residues. As DNA, the CDR3 is TGTGCCAGCAGTGACTCTTCTAGGGGGGGAGCAGATACGCAGTATTTT. Protein: CASSDSSRGGADTQYF.

The J gene is TRBJ1-5, the V gene TRBV30; no firm D call. The CDR3 is 15 amino acids. V lost 2 bases and J 0 bases, leaving 11 bases between the germline ends. CDR1 and CDR2 (germline): GTSNPN, SVGIG (reference sequence). The CDR3 bases are TGTGCCTGGAGTTCATCGTTTAGTAGCAATCAGCCCCAGCATTTT. This gives the protein CAWSSSFSSNQPQHF.

CDR3 sequence reads: CAARGKGARGYTF. The CDR3 coding sequence is TGTGCCGCCAGGGGAAAGGGGGCGCGGGGCTACACCTTC. V and J are TRBV6-5 and TRBJ1-2, with TRBD1 matching 7 bases. V lost 11 bases, J lost 8 bases, and 14 bases stayed unmatched. CDR3 size: 13 residues. Germline-derived CDR1 and CDR2 are MNHEY and SVGAGI.

This sequence joins TRBV14 and TRBJ1-1; TRBD1 matches at 8 bases. Germline CDR1 reads SGHDN; CDR2 reads FVKESK. V trimming: 2 bases; J trimming: 1 base; junction bases outside the gene matches: 12. CDR3 length: 18 amino acids. DNA of the CDR3: TGTGCCAGCAGCCAATTCACAGGGGGGCATCTCGAGAACACTGAAGCTTTCTTT. It is translated as CASSQFTGGHLENTEAFF.

The chain couples TRBV2 to TRBJ1-1; D gene uncertain. CDR3 length equals 14 residues. The ends were cut back, 2 bases at V and 0 bases at J, with 7 bases in the middle. Germline loops: CDR1 SNHLY, CDR2 FYNNEI. The CDR3 is CASSERLMNTEAFF. The CDR3 nucleotides are TGTGCCAGCAGTGAAAGGTTAATGAACACTGAAGCTTTCTTT. Complete variable domain (other parts from reference TRBV2 and TRBJ1-1): EPEVTQTPSHQVTQMGQEVILRCVPISNHLYFYWYRQILGQKVEFLVSFYNNEISEKSEIFDDQFSVERPDGSNFTLKIRSTKLEDSAMYFCASSERLMNTEAFFGQGTRLTVV.

J is TRBJ2-2 and V is TRBV18, with 8 bases identical to TRBD1. V lost 2 bases, J lost 5 bases, and 1 base stayed unmatched. Germline loops: CDR1 KGHSH, CDR2 LQKENI. This CDR3 is built from 14 residues. The CDR3 protein is CASSPTGGTGELFF. DNA for the CDR3: TGTGCCAGCTCACCAACAGGGGGGACCGGGGAGCTGTTTTTT.

This sequence joins TRBV6-4 and TRBJ2-1, with D hard to call. Trimming removed 6 bases at V and 0 bases at J, with 6 bases between. The CDR3 sequence is 13 residues long. Germline V gives CDR1 MRHNA, CDR2 SNTAGT. The CDR3 DNA reads as TGTGCCAGCAGCGAGAGCTCCTACAATGAGCAGTTCTTC. Translating gives CASSESSYNEQFF.

This clone was found once. This sequence joins TRBV19 and TRBJ1-6; possibly TRBD1 for D (5 bases). Germline V gives CDR1 LNHDA, CDR2 SQIVND (reference sequence). The CDR3 covers 13 residues. Trimming shortened V by 6 bases and J by 11 bases, and 14 bases separated the two germline ends. The CDR3 DNA sequence: TGTGCCAGTAGCCAGACCCGGGGGACACCCCTCCACTTT. Protein sequence: CASSQTRGTPLHF.

V is TRBV24-1 and J is TRBJ1-2; D remains ambiguous. The V end lost 2 bases, the J end lost 4 bases, and 7 bases lay between the germline ends. The CDR3 is 13 residues long. Germline V gene sequence: CDR1 KGHDR, CDR2 SFDVKD. DNA for the CDR3: TGTGCCACCAGTGATTCGTTCCTCTATGGCTACACCTTC. This gives the protein CATSDSFLYGYTF.

This clone was recorded a few times. The rearrangement links TRBV14 to TRBJ2-7; D perhaps matches TRBD1 (6 bases). Germline values: CDR1 SGHDN, CDR2 FVKESK. Trimming took 1 base from V and 2 from J, leaving 15 bases between them. The CDR3 totals 16 residues. CDR3: CASSQVVRDTPYEQYF. The CDR3 bases are TGTGCCAGCAGCCAAGTAGTAAGGGACACCCCCTACGAGCAGTACTTC.